Below are 14 T cell receptor beta chains sequenced from a single sample in a study of CD8+ T cells in alopecia areata. Extracted RNA was reverse transcribed into cDNA, the sequencing template. The assay was immunoSEQ multiplex PCR, and TCRdb's table has in-frame clones only and misses some. Among 200,000 to 250,000 clones listed, about three fifths were seen once. Specified treatment: oral pan-JAK inhibitor, 5-10 mg twice daily. The input for sequencing was CD4+ T cells sorted from blood, taken at week 4, from a patient treated with tofacitinib. The receptors shown here come from a human donor with alopecia areata.

This clone was counted between two and nine times. The chain carries TRBV7-2 and TRBJ2-3, with D maybe TRBD1 (5 bases). The V end lost 5 bases, the J end lost 6 bases, and 12 bases lay between the germline ends. Per the germline V gene, CDR1 is SGHTA and CDR2 is FQGNSA. CDR3 size: 13 residues. The DNA for the CDR3 is TGTGCCAGCAGCCCCAGGGCGCCTGATACGCAGTATTTT. Amino acids: CASSPRAPDTQYF.

In its sample, this clone was seen once. The chain links TRBV27 to TRBJ1-6; D ambiguous. CDR3 length: 16 residues. Germline V gene sequence: CDR1 MNHEY, CDR2 SMNVEV (reference sequence). V lost 5 bases and J 10 bases, leaving 21 bases between the germline ends. CDR3 sequence (DNA): TGTGCCAGCAGTATTACCCCGAGCACCGGCGGGTCACCCCTCCACTTT. Amino acids: CASSITPSTGGSPLHF.

The chain combines TRBV9 with TRBJ2-1; maybe TRBD2 (7 bases). Trimming removed 2 bases at V and 7 bases at J, with 13 bases between. The CDR3 covers 14 residues. Per germline, CDR1 SGDLS and CDR2 YYNGEE. CDR3: CASSVRGAYNEQFF. CDR3 in DNA: TGTGCCAGCAGCGTTCGGGGGGCTTATAATGAGCAGTTCTTC. Full variable domain (missing parts from reference TRBV9 and TRBJ2-1): DSGVTQTPKHLITATGQRVTLRCSPRSGDLSVYWYQQSLDQGLQFLIQYYNGEERAKGNILERFSAQQFPDLHSELNLSSLELGDSALYFCASSVRGAYNEQFFGPGTRLTVL.

This chain links TRBV7-2 with TRBJ2-5; TRBD2 matches 9 bases. The J segment lost 5 bases and the V segment lost 6 bases, leaving 7 bases of the junction unmatched. CDR3 length equals 14 residues. From germline, CDR1 is SGHTA and CDR2 FQGNSA. The CDR3 loop is CASRGLAGRETQYF. Here the CDR3 DNA reads TGTGCCAGCAGAGGGCTAGCGGGGAGGGAGACCCAGTACTTC.

The V gene is TRBV4-3, the J gene TRBJ1-1; tentative D call: TRBD1 (6 bases). Germline CDR1 LGHNA, CDR2 YSLEER. This CDR3 region has 14 residues. V lost 3 bases and J lost 5, with 13 bases in between. The CDR3 is CASSQVPGETEAFF. The CDR3 DNA reads TGCGCCAGCAGCCAGGTTCCAGGGGAGACTGAAGCTTTCTTT.

This clone was detected only a few times. The chain recombines TRBV29-1 with TRBJ1-2, with 9 nucleotides matching TRBD1. Germline V gene data show CDR1 as SQVTM and CDR2 as ANQGSEA. CDR3 length: 14 residues. The trim removed 4 bases at V and 1 base at J, leaving 4 bases unmatched. CDR3 sequence (DNA): TGCAGCGTTGTGTCGGGACAGGGTAACTATGGCTACACCTTC. It codes for CSVVSGQGNYGYTF.

This clone was observed a few times. The chain uses TRBV12-5 and TRBJ1-2; 7 bases agree with TRBD1. The CDR3 has 13 amino acids. Germline-derived CDR1 and CDR2 are LGHNT and FRNRAP. Trimming cost V 5 bases and J 4 bases; bases outside gene matches: 4. The CDR3 DNA reads TGTGCTAGTGGTCCGGGACAGCTCTATGGCTACACCTTC. Encoded protein: CASGPGQLYGYTF.

The table lists this clone with a few counts. This chain joins TRBV4-3 and TRBJ2-2; unclear D gene. The CDR3 spans 13 residues. V was shortened by 4 bases and J by 7 bases, with 10 bases between the two germline ends. Germline V gene data show CDR1 as LGHNA and CDR2 as YSLEER. The CDR3 DNA sequence: TGCGCCAGCAGCCGGCACAGCGACGGGGAGCTGTTTTTT. Amino acid sequence: CASSRHSDGELFF.

The gene calls are TRBV29-1 and TRBJ2-2; D gene unclear. The germline V and J ends were trimmed by 4 bases and 0 bases, with 9 bases remaining between them. The CDR3 loop spans 14 amino acids. Germline V CDR1 and CDR2: SQVTM, ANQGSEA. This CDR3 reads CSVGENTNTGELFF. The CDR3 bases are TGCAGCGTTGGTGAGAATACGAACACCGGGGAGCTGTTTTTT.

This clone appeared once. This sequence joins TRBV30 and TRBJ1-3; maybe TRBD1 (6 bases). Per the germline V gene, CDR1 is GTSNPN and CDR2 is SVGIG (reference sequence). The CDR3 is 15 amino acids. Trimming removed 4 bases from V and 0 bases from J, with 13 bases in between. The CDR3 region is CAWTPTGPSGNTIYF. As DNA, the CDR3 is TGTGCCTGGACCCCTACAGGGCCCTCTGGAAACACCATATATTTT.

By frequency in the sample, this clone is medium-sized. This chain connects TRBV6-1 to TRBJ2-2; D perhaps matches TRBD1 (6 bases). Between the trimmed V and J ends, which lost 3 bases and 4 bases, there was a span of 12 bases. The germline gives CDR1 MNHNS, CDR2 SASEGT. This CDR3 has 15 amino acids. The CDR3 spells CASSDGTRFTGELFF. The DNA of the CDR3 is TGTGCCAGCAGTGACGGGACAAGATTCACCGGGGAGCTGTTTTTT.

The sample holds one count of this clone. This chain links TRBV13 with TRBJ1-2; the D is unclear. The CDR3 has 14 amino acids. Looked up from germline, CDR1 is PRHDT and CDR2 is FYEKMQ (reference sequence). Trimming cost V 5 bases and J 8 bases, with 18 bases left between them. This CDR3 is CASSRSEGFEGYTF. The DNA for the CDR3 is TGTGCCAGCAGCCGAAGCGAGGGATTTGAGGGCTACACCTTC.

This clone was seen just once. The V and J genes are TRBV30 and TRBJ1-1; 9 bases line up with TRBD1. The CDR3 extends over 16 amino acids. CDR1 is GTSNPN and CDR2 is SVGIG in the germline V gene (reference sequence). V was pared by 0 bases and J by 1 base, with 6 bases of the junction left unmatched. CDR3 bases: TGTGCCTGGAGTGTATGGGGGACAGGGACGAACACTGAAGCTTTCTTT. Its translation is CAWSVWGTGTNTEAFF.

Remarks on this clone: This CDR3 is also generated by other DNA sequences in the sample. The genes are TRBV7-2 and TRBJ2-5; D might be TRBD1 or TRBD2, each matching 5 bases. CDR3 length: 14 amino acids. V was pared by 3 bases and J by 1 base, with 9 bases between. Germline V CDR1 and CDR2: SGHTA, FQGNSA. CDR3 nucleotides: TGTGCCAGCAGCTTGGGGACCTTCCAAGAGACCCAGTACTTC. As protein: CASSLGTFQETQYF.